These 5 T cell receptor beta chains share one sample of origin, sequenced in a study of beta chain features in type 1 diabetes. Expressed TCRB transcripts were sequenced because the entire RNA isolate underwent reverse transcription. Sequencing was performed with immunoSEQ multiplex PCR; in TCRdb, only in-frame clones are kept and a portion is missing. The sample records fewer than 900,000 clones, 17% being singletons. Sequences were obtained from naive CD4+ T cells from blood. Source of these receptors: a woman aged 18-29 years in good health.

This clone was seen a few times. Different DNA sequences within this sample yield the same CDR3. The CDR3 is CATSRDEGETQYF. The DNA of the CDR3 is TGTGCCACCAGCAGAGATGAAGGGGAGACCCAGTACTTC. The genes are TRBV15 and TRBJ2-5; D remains ambiguous. Deletions cut 0 bases from V and 5 bases from J, with 7 bases between. CDR3 size: 13 residues. Germline CDR1 reads LNHNV; CDR2 reads YYDKDF (reference sequence).

The gene calls are TRBV18 and TRBJ1-1, with no clear D. The V gene's germline CDR1 is KGHSH and CDR2 LQKENI. The length of the CDR3 is 14 residues. The V and J ends lost 0 bases and 5 bases respectively, with 10 bases between them. In DNA, the CDR3 is TGTGCCAGCTCACCACCATGGAGCTCGACTGAAGCTTTCTTT. Protein sequence: CASSPPWSSTEAFF.

The chain couples TRBV7-9 to TRBJ2-1; no clear D gene. Germline loops: CDR1 SEHNR, CDR2 FQNEAQ (reference sequence). Trimming pared 2 bases from V and 8 bases from J, leaving 16 bases between. This CDR3 contains 15 residues. The chain's CDR3 is CASSLFGLPSDEQFF. In DNA, the CDR3 is TGTGCCAGCAGCTTATTCGGCCTCCCAAGCGATGAGCAGTTCTTC.

This chain joins TRBV9 and TRBJ2-2; 11 bases are a match to TRBD2. Trimming cost V 0 bases and J 9 bases; bases outside gene matches: 4. This CDR3 is 15 amino acids long. The germline CDR1 and CDR2 sequences are SGDLS and YYNGEE. The CDR3 DNA reads as TGTGCCAGCAGCGTAGAGTCTAGCGGGAGGCGGGAGCTGTTTTTT. This codes for CASSVESSGRRELFF.

Only one count was recorded for this clone. This sequence joins TRBV18 and TRBJ2-2; 9 nucleotides align to TRBD2. The CDR3 consists of 16 residues. Germline-derived CDR1 and CDR2 are KGHSH and LQKENI. J was trimmed by 4 bases and V by 8 bases; bases with no gene match: 11. The CDR3 is CASTQVAGVGTGELFF. CDR3 bases: TGTGCCAGCACGCAAGTAGCGGGAGTTGGCACCGGGGAGCTGTTTTTT.